Below are 19 T cell receptor beta chains sequenced from a single sample in a study of blood T cells in healthy people across ages. Through a sample-barcoded 5' primer and a J-beta primer mix, a second PCR was run for roughly 7 to 12 cycles. TCRdb analysed the 5' RACE reads with MiXCR anew, one entry per CDR3 protein. The table has fewer than 2,000,000 distinct CDR3 sequences, roughly two fifths seen once. Sequences were obtained from blood. The receptor source for this set is a human donor in good health.

This clonotype was picked up a small number of times. The V gene is TRBV20-1, the J gene TRBJ1-6; D is unresolved. V shed 3 bases and J shed 0 bases, with 3 bases lying between them. Germline V gene lookup returns CDR1 DFQATT and CDR2 SNEGSKA (reference sequence). This CDR3 contains 13 residues. The CDR3 loop reads CSASNSYNSPLHF. CDR3 in DNA: TGCAGTGCTAGCAACTCCTATAATTCACCCCTCCACTTT.

V and J are TRBV4-2 and TRBJ1-2; D uncertain. This CDR3 is built from 15 residues. The V and J ends lost 0 bases and 5 bases respectively, with 13 bases between them. Germline CDR1 reads LGHNA; CDR2 reads YNFKEQ. CDR3 loop: CASSQETAALYGYTF. The DNA for the CDR3 is TGTGCCAGCAGCCAAGAGACGGCAGCCCTATATGGCTACACCTTC.

The chain employs TRBV20-1 and TRBJ1-2; weak D call: TRBD1 (5 bases). The V end was cut by 5 bases, the J end by 5 bases, with 18 bases between. The CDR3 loop spans 14 amino acids. Germline V CDR1 and CDR2: DFQATT, SNEGSKA (reference sequence). CDR3 in DNA: TGCAGTGCTGAAAGCCCGGGACGGATATATGGCTACACCTTC. Residues: CSAESPGRIYGYTF.

The sample holds many counts of this clonotype. This sequence joins TRBV4-1 and TRBJ2-1, with TRBD1 as a possible D gene (6 bases). CDR3 size: 16 residues. The ends were cut back, 3 bases at V and 2 bases at J, with 14 bases in the middle. Germline lookup yields CDR1 MGHRA and CDR2 YSYEKL. The CDR3 DNA is TGCGCCAGCAGCCAGAACCGGGACATAACCTACAATGAGCAGTTCTTC. It encodes CASSQNRDITYNEQFF.

This rearrangement joins TRBV6-2 or TRBV6-3 to TRBJ2-5, with D possibly being TRBD2 (6 bases). The V end lost 0 bases, the J end lost 4 bases, and 15 bases lay between the germline ends. The CDR3 has 16 residues. The V gene's germline CDR1 is MNHEY and CDR2 SVGEGT. DNA of the CDR3: TGTGCCAGCAGTTACTCGAACGGGAGTCCTCCAGAGACCCAGTACTTC. This codes for CASSYSNGSPPETQYF.

This clonotype was seen more than once but under ten times. This sequence joins TRBV20-1 and TRBJ2-3; 10 positions agree with TRBD2. The V and J ends lost 2 bases and 4 bases, in that order; junction bases with no gene match: 12. CDR1 and CDR2 (germline): DFQATT, SNEGSKA (reference sequence). The CDR3 extends over 17 amino acids. The CDR3 DNA reads as TGCAGTGCTAGACCCGATTTTGAGCGGGGGGGGGCAGATACGCAGTATTTT. Its protein product is CSARPDFERGGADTQYF.

The V call is TRBV10-3, the J call TRBJ2-7, with D uncertain. This CDR3 has 16 residues. The V and J ends lost 0 bases and 0 bases respectively, with 12 bases between them. Germline V lookup: CDR1 ENHRY, CDR2 SYGVKD. CDR3 in amino acids: CAISESGRKNSYEQYF. The DNA of the CDR3 is TGTGCCATCAGTGAGTCTGGACGGAAGAACTCCTACGAGCAGTACTTC.

CDR3 bases: TGTGCCAGCAGCTTAGGGATAGCCACAGATACGCAGTATTTT. Residues: CASSLGIATDTQYF. This chain uses TRBV7-3 with TRBJ2-3, with D hard to call. Germline values: CDR1 SGHTA, CDR2 FQGTGA. This CDR3 contains 14 residues. Trimming removed 2 bases at V and 2 bases at J, with 8 bases between.

This chain links TRBV7-3 with TRBJ2-6, with D maybe TRBD2 (7 bases). V was trimmed by 6 bases and J by 2 bases, leaving 17 bases between them. This CDR3 spans 17 amino acids. Germline CDR1 is SGHTA and CDR2 is FQGTGA. CDR3 amino acids: CASSQRGGGAGANVLTF. In DNA form, the CDR3 reads TGTGCCAGCAGTCAAAGAGGCGGGGGCGCTGGGGCCAACGTCCTGACTTTC.

The chain uses TRBV4-1 and TRBJ1-1; D is undetermined. This CDR3 spans 15 amino acids. Germline-derived CDR1 and CDR2 are MGHRA and YSYEKL. Trimming pared 0 bases from V and 0 bases from J, leaving 8 bases between. CDR3 protein: CASSQDRPVNTEAFF. The CDR3 nucleotides read TGCGCCAGCAGCCAAGATAGACCAGTGAACACTGAAGCTTTCTTT.

The chain couples TRBV20-1 to TRBJ2-3, with no clear D. The V gene's germline CDR1 is DFQATT and CDR2 SNEGSKA (reference sequence). V was trimmed by 4 bases and J by 10 bases, leaving 18 bases between them. There are 13 residues in the CDR3. The CDR3 protein is CSAIRHESASQYF. CDR3 bases: TGCAGTGCTATTAGACATGAATCGGCTTCGCAGTATTTT.

The rearrangement links TRBV3-1 to TRBJ2-1, with D perhaps TRBD2 (6 bases). V was cut by 0 bases and J by 7 bases, with 13 bases left in between. The CDR3 loop spans 15 amino acids. Germline V gene lookup returns CDR1 LGHDT and CDR2 YNNKEL (reference sequence). CDR3: CASSQDWAGKNEQFF. The CDR3 DNA sequence: TGTGCCAGCAGCCAAGATTGGGCGGGGAAAAATGAGCAGTTCTTC.

This clonotype turned up a few times. The V gene is TRBV5-4, the J gene TRBJ1-2; 7 nucleotides match TRBD1. CDR3 length: 14 residues. The germline V gene encodes CDR1 SGHNT and CDR2 YYREEE (reference sequence). With V trimmed by 0 bases and J by 8 bases, 7 bases remained unmatched. The CDR3 spells CASSLEGGRVGYTF. The DNA of the CDR3 is TGTGCCAGCAGCTTGGAAGGGGGCCGGGTCGGCTACACCTTC.

This clonotype was seen a handful of times. The chain couples TRBV29-1 to TRBJ1-2; tentatively, D is TRBD1 (6 bases). V was shortened by 0 bases and J by 8 bases, with 13 bases between the two germline ends. Per germline, CDR1 SQVTM and CDR2 ANQGSEA. The CDR3 runs 13 residues. Written as DNA, the CDR3 is TGCAGCGTTGAAGAACCGGGACATAGGGGCTACACCTTC. Protein: CSVEEPGHRGYTF.

The chain is built from TRBV4-3 and TRBJ2-7; D is tentatively TRBD1 or TRBD2 (5 bases each). V was pared by 1 base and J by 1 base, with 11 bases between. CDR1 and CDR2 (germline): LGHNA, YSLEER. The CDR3 is made up of 15 amino acids. The CDR3 DNA follows: TGCGCCAGCAGCCAAGTATGGGGACCTTCCTACGAGCAGTACTTC. Its protein product is CASSQVWGPSYEQYF.

The V call is TRBV7-2, the J call TRBJ1-6; 7 nucleotides agree with TRBD1. Germline trimming cut 5 bases from V and 9 bases from J; bases unmatched to any gene: 7. Germline CDR1 SGHTA, CDR2 FQGNSA. The CDR3 runs 14 residues. The CDR3 sequence is CASSVTGDVSPLHF. CDR3 DNA: TGTGCCAGCAGCGTAACAGGGGACGTTTCACCCCTCCACTTT.

This clonotype was seen many times. The rearrangement uses TRBV4-2 and TRBJ1-1, with D hard to call. Germline V lookup: CDR1 LGHNA, CDR2 YNFKEQ. The CDR3 covers 12 residues. The germline V and J ends were trimmed by 1 base and 4 bases, with 4 bases remaining between them. CDR3 in DNA: TGTGCCAGCAGCCAAGGGGTCACTGAAGCTTTCTTT. The encoded protein is CASSQGVTEAFF.

This clonotype was seen a few times. The rearrangement links TRBV12-3 or TRBV12-4 to TRBJ2-7; possible D gene TRBD1, 7 bases. Trimming pared 3 bases from V and 0 bases from J, leaving 18 bases between. The CDR3 extends over 17 amino acids. CDR3 residues: CASSLSQGGGLSYEQYF. CDR3 nucleotides: TGTGCCAGCAGTTTGTCGCAAGGAGGGGGCCTCTCCTACGAGCAGTACTTC.

The rearrangement links TRBV28 to TRBJ2-7; D is possibly TRBD2 (6 bases). The CDR3 runs 15 residues. The germline V and J ends were trimmed by 5 bases and 1 base, with 15 bases remaining between them. Per germline, CDR1 MDHEN and CDR2 SYDVKM. CDR3 residues: CASSEAGLRSYEQYF. The DNA of the CDR3 is TGTGCCAGCAGTGAGGCGGGGTTGAGATCCTACGAGCAGTACTTC.